The present entry profiles one T cell receptor (beta chain) with its context. Original data processing: Amplification of reference gene primers provided the estimated nucleated cell counts. Some clones are missing from TCRdb's copy, which holds only in-frame ones; the method was immunoSEQ multiplex PCR. The DNA gave D and trimming, while V, J and clone size come from that table. This table has about 49,000 clones, approximately 86% appearing once. This sample stems from a study of blood T cell repertoires in COVID-19. The overall study: Nucleic acid was either cDNA or gDNA, and it came from T cells, B-cell-depleted T cells, or PBMCs.

The sample comprised peripheral blood. This receptor was identified in a man aged 35 to 55 with active COVID-19.

The CDR3 loop reads CASSGTENEQYF. As DNA, the CDR3 is TGTGCCAGCAGTGGGACAGAAAACGAGCAGTACTTC. The chain carries TRBV6-6 and TRBJ2-7; TRBD1 matches 7 bases. This CDR3 has 12 residues. Germline CDR1 and CDR2: MNHNY and SVGAGI (reference sequence). The V and J ends lost 5 bases and 5 bases, in that order; junction bases with no gene match: 3.